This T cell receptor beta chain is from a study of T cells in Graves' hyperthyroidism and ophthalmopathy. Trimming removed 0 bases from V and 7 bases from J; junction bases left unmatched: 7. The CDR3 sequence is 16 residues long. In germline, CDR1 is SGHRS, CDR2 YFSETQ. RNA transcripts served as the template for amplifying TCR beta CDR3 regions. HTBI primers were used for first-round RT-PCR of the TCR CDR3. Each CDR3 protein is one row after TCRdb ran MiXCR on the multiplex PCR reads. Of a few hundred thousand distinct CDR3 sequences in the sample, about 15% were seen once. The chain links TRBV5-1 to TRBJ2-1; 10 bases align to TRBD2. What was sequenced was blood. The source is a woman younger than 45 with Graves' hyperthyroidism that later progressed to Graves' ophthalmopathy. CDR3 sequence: CASSLAPLAGANEQFF. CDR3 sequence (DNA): TGCGCCAGCAGCTTGGCTCCTCTAGCGGGGGCAAATGAGCAGTTCTTC. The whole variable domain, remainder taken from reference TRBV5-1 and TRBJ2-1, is KAGVTQTPRYLIKTRGQQVTLSCSPISGHRSVSWYQQTPGQGLQFLFEYFSETQRNKGNFPGRFSGRQFSNSRSEMNVSTLELGDSALYLCASSLAPLAGANEQFFGPGTRLTVL.